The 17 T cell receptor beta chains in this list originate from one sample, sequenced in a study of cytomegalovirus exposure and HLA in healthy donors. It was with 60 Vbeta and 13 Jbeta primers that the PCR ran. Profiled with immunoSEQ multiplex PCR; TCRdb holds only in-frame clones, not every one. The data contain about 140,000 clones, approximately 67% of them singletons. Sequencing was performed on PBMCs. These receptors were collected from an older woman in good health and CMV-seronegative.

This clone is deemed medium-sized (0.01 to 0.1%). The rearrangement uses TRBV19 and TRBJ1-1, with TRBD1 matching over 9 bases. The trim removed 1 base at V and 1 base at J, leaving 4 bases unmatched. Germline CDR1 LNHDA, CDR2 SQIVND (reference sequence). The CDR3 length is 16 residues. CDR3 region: CASSIGDRVKNTEAFF. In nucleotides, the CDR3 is TGTGCCAGTAGTATAGGGGACAGGGTGAAGAACACTGAAGCTTTCTTT. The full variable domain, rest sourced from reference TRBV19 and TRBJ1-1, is DGGITQSPKYLFRKEGQNVTLSCEQNLNHDAMYWYRQDPGQGLRLIYYSQIVNDFQKGDIAEGYSVSREKKESFPLTVTSAQKNPTAFYLCASSIGDRVKNTEAFFGQGTRLTVV.

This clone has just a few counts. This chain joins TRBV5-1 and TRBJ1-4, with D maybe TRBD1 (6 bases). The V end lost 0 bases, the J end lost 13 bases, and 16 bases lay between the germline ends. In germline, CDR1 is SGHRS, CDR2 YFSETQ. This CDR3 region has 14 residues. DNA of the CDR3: TGCGCCAGCAGCTTGGATGATGAGGGGGGGGGACTGTTTTTT. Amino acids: CASSLDDEGGGLFF.

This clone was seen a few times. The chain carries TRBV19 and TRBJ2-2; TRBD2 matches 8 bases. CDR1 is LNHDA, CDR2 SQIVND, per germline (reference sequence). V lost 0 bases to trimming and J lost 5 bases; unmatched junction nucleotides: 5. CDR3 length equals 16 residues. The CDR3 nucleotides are TGTGCCAGTAGTATAGATCTAGCGGGCCTGACCGGGGAGCTGTTTTTT. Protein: CASSIDLAGLTGELFF. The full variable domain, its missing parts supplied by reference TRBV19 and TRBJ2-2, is DGGITQSPKYLFRKEGQNVTLSCEQNLNHDAMYWYRQDPGQGLRLIYYSQIVNDFQKGDIAEGYSVSREKKESFPLTVTSAQKNPTAFYLCASSIDLAGLTGELFFGEGSRLTVL.

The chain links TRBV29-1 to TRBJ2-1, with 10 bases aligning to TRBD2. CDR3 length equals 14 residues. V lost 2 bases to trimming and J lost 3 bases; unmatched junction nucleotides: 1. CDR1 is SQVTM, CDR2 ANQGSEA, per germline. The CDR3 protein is CSVEWTSGYNEQFF. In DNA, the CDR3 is TGCAGCGTTGAATGGACTAGCGGCTACAATGAGCAGTTCTTC.

In DNA, the CDR3 is TGTGCCAGCAGGGCAACTAGCGGGAGGGTACAAGAGACCCAGTACTTC. It specifies CASRATSGRVQETQYF. This chain uses TRBV2 with TRBJ2-5; 13 bases align to TRBD2. V gave up 6 bases and J gave up 2 bases; unmatched junction bases: 6. The germline V gene has CDR1 SNHLY and CDR2 FYNNEI. CDR3 size: 16 residues.

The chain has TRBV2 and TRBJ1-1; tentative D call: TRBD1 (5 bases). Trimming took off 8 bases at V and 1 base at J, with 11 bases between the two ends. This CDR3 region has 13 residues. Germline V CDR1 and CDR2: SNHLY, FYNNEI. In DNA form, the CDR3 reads TGTGCCAGCCGGTGGGGGGGGAACACTGAAGCTTTCTTT. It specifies CASRWGGNTEAFF. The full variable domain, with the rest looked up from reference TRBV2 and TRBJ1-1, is EPEVTQTPSHQVTQMGQEVILRCVPISNHLYFYWYRQILGQKVEFLVSFYNNEISEKSEIFDDQFSVERPDGSNFTLKIRSTKLEDSAMYFCASRWGGNTEAFFGQGTRLTVV.

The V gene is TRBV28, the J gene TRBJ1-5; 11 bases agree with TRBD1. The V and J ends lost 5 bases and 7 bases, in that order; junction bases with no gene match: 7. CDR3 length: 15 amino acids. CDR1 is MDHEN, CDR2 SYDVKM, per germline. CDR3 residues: CASSGGTGGRQPQHF. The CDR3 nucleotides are TGTGCCAGCAGTGGTGGGACAGGGGGAAGACAGCCCCAGCATTTT.

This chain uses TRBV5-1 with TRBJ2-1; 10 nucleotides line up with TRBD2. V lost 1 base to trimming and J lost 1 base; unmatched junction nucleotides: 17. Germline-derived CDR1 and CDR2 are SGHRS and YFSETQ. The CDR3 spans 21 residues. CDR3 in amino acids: CASSLPRATSSGRRSYNEQFF. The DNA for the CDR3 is TGCGCCAGCAGCTTGCCCAGGGCCACTTCTAGCGGGAGACGATCCTACAATGAGCAGTTCTTC. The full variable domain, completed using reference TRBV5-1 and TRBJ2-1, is KAGVTQTPRYLIKTRGQQVTLSCSPISGHRSVSWYQQTPGQGLQFLFEYFSETQRNKGNFPGRFSGRQFSNSRSEMNVSTLELGDSALYLCASSLPRATSSGRRSYNEQFFGPGTRLTVL.

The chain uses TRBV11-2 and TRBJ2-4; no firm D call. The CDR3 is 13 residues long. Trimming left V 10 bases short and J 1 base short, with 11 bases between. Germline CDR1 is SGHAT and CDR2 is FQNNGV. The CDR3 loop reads CAKEVRAKNIQYF. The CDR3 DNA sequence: TGTGCCAAAGAGGTGCGGGCCAAAAACATTCAGTACTTC. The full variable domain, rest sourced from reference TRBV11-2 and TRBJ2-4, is EAGVAQSPRYKIIEKRQSVAFWCNPISGHATLYWYQQILGQGPKLLIQFQNNGVVDDSQLPKDRFSAERLKGVDSTLKIQPAKLEDSAVYLCAKEVRAKNIQYFGAGTRLSVL.

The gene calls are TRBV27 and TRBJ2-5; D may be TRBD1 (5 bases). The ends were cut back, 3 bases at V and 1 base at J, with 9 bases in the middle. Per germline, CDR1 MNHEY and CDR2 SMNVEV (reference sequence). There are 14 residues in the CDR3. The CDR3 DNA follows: TGTGCCAGCAGTTTCTCGACAGCCCAAGAGACCCAGTACTTC. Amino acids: CASSFSTAQETQYF.

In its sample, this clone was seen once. This chain's CDR3 is CASSQDEGGVGYGYTF. DNA of the CDR3: TGCGCCAGCAGCCAAGATGAGGGCGGGGTCGGCTATGGCTACACCTTC. The chain links TRBV4-3 to TRBJ1-2; D is unresolved. CDR3 size: 16 residues. V was pared by 0 bases and J by 4 bases, with 15 bases between. Germline loops: CDR1 LGHNA, CDR2 YSLEER.

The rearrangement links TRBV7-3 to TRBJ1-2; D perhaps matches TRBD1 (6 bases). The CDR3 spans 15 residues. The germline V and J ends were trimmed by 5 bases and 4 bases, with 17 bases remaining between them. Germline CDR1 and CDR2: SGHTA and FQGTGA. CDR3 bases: TGTGCCAGCAGCCCAACCCCAGGGGCCCCCTATGGCTACACCTTC. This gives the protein CASSPTPGAPYGYTF.

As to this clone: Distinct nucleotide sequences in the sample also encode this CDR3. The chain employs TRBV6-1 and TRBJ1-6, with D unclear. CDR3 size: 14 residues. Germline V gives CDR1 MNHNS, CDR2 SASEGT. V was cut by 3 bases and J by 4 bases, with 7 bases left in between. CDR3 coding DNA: TGTGCCAGCAGTGAGCGGGGTTATAATTCACCCCTCCACTTT. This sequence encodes CASSERGYNSPLHF.

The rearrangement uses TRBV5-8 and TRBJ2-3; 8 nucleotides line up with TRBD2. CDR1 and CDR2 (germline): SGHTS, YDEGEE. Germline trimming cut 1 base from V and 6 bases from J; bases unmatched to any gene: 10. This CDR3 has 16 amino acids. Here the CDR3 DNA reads TGTGCCAGCAGCTTGACGGGGGGGGCCCGGTCGGATACGCAGTATTTT. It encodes CASSLTGGARSDTQYF.

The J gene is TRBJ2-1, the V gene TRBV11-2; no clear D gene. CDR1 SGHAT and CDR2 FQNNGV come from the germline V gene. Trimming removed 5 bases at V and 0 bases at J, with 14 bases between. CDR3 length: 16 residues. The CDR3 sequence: CASSRNGAGSYNEQFF. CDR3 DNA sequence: TGTGCCAGCAGCCGTAACGGAGCCGGCTCCTACAATGAGCAGTTCTTC.

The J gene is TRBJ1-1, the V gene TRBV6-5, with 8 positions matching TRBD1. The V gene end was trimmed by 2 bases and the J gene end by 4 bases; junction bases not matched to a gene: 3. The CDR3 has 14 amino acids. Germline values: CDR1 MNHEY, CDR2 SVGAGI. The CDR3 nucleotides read TGTGCCAGCAGTTACGGGGACAGGTCCACTGAAGCTTTCTTT. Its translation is CASSYGDRSTEAFF.

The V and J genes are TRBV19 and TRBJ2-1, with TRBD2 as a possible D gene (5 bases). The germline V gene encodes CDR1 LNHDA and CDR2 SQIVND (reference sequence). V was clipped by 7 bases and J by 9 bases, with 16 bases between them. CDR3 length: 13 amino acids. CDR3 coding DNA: TGTGCCAGTACCGCGAGGCGGGCCAGTGAGCAGTTCTTC. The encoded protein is CASTARRASEQFF.